Listed below are T cell receptor beta chains from one sample, sequenced in a study of cytomegalovirus exposure and HLA in healthy donors. Here immunoSEQ multiplex PCR was the method, and the copy in TCRdb shows in-frame clones only, minus some. The sample yields over 130,000 clones, about 87% seen once. What was sequenced was PBMCs. The receptors originated from a man younger than 30 in good health and CMV-seropositive. CDR3s include the opening cysteine and the closing phenylalanine or tryptophan. A D gene is named only where the DNA matches it firmly. Size tells how often a clone was seen (once, few, many) or the class of an expanded clone, and some rows leave it out.

clone_size j_call v_call d_call cdr3_aa cdr3_nt
- TRBJ2-4 TRBV6-1 - CASSELDSLAKNIQYF TGTGCCAGCAGTGAACTAGACAGTTTAGCCAAAAACATTCAGTACTTC
- TRBJ1-2 TRBV5-1 - CASSPTGLGYGYTF TGCGCCAGCAGCCCCACAGGCTTGGGGTATGGCTACACCTTC
- TRBJ1-2 TRBV5-1 TRBD1 CASSLGQGGHGYTF TGCGCCAGCAGCTTGGGACAGGGGGGTCATGGCTACACCTTC
- TRBJ2-7 TRBV11-2 TRBD1 CASRPGQGHEQYF TGTGCCAGCAGACCGGGACAGGGCCACGAGCAGTACTTC
few TRBJ1-2 TRBV9 TRBD1 CASSAQGGGYTF TGTGCCAGCAGCGCCCAGGGGGGTGGCTACACCTTC
few TRBJ1-1 TRBV5-1 - CASSLATGPGNTEAFF TGCGCCAGCAGCTTAGCGACAGGCCCAGGGAACACTGAAGCTTTCTTT
few TRBJ2-1 TRBV30 - CAWKARVGLIGEQFF TGTGCCTGGAAAGCCAGGGTTGGATTGATCGGTGAGCAGTTCTTC
- TRBJ2-1 TRBV18 - CASSKQTGNLEQFF TGTGCCAGCTCAAAACAAACCGGGAACTTGGAGCAGTTCTTC
- TRBJ2-7 TRBV4-2 - CASSHPPGLRGYEQYF TGTGCCAGCAGCCATCCCCCGGGCCTCCGGGGATACGAGCAGTACTTC
- TRBJ2-3 TRBV9 TRBD2 CASSPQIAGGKLQGQYF TGTGCCAGCAGCCCCCAAATAGCGGGAGGGAAGCTTCAGGGGCAGTATTTT
- TRBJ1-2 TRBV25-1 - CASSEPGNYGYTF TGTGCCAGCAGTGAACCAGGGAACTATGGCTACACCTTC
- TRBJ2-1 TRBV5-4 TRBD1 CASEPGQGLRVYNEQFF TGTGCCTCCGAACCGGGACAGGGTCTGAGGGTGTACAATGAGCAGTTCTTC
- TRBJ2-1 TRBV5-8 TRBD1 CASSPRTGIFGNEQFF TGTGCCAGCAGCCCGAGGACAGGGATCTTCGGGAATGAGCAGTTCTTC
- TRBJ2-7 TRBV7-8 - CASSLGAPYEQYF TGTGCCAGCAGCTTAGGCGCGCCCTACGAGCAGTACTTC
few TRBJ2-2 TRBV9 - CASSGGVGELFF TGTGCCAGCAGTGGAGGGGTTGGGGAGCTGTTTTTT
- TRBJ2-5 TRBV27 - CASSLNLVPTARGVQETQYF TGTGCCAGCAGTTTAAACTTGGTTCCGACAGCCAGGGGCGTCCAAGAGACCCAGTACTTC
few TRBJ2-5 TRBV10-2 - CASSVGRETQYF TGCGCCAGCAGTGTAGGGAGGGAGACCCAGTACTTC
- TRBJ2-7 TRBV19 - CASSMNRAGEQYF TGTGCCAGTAGTATGAACAGGGCCGGGGAGCAGTACTTC
once TRBJ2-3 TRBV30 TRBD2 CAFRLAGRTDTQYF TGTGCCTTCAGACTAGCGGGACGCACAGATACGCAGTATTTT
few TRBJ1-4 TRBV5-1 TRBD1 CASTSGTGGEKLFF TGCGCCAGCACCTCCGGGACAGGGGGTGAAAAACTGTTTTTT
- TRBJ1-1 TRBV5-6 - CASSRVGNTEAFF TGTGCCAGCAGCCGCGTTGGGAACACTGAAGCTTTCTTT
few TRBJ1-1 TRBV7-2 - CASSLQKTWTENTEAFF TGTGCCAGCAGCTTACAAAAGACGTGGACAGAGAACACTGAAGCTTTCTTT
- TRBJ1-3 TRBV11-2 - CASSPNTAGRSGGGTIYF TGTGCCAGCAGCCCAAACACCGCCGGACGGAGTGGCGGGGGCACCATATATTTT
- TRBJ1-2 TRBV25-1 - CASSESGSFNYGYTF TGTGCCAGCAGTGAATCTGGGAGCTTTAACTATGGCTACACCTTC
- TRBJ2-5 TRBV5-1 TRBD1 CASSVGQGEETQYF TGCGCCAGCAGCGTAGGACAGGGGGAAGAGACCCAGTACTTC
- TRBJ2-2 TRBV5-4 TRBD1 CASSQDREFTGELFF TGTGCCAGCAGCCAGGACAGGGAATTCACCGGGGAGCTGTTTTTT
- TRBJ2-6 TRBV21-1 - CASSKVGVSGANVLTF TGTGCCAGCAGCAAAGTCGGGGTCTCTGGGGCCAACGTCCTGACTTTC
- TRBJ2-1 TRBV27 TRBD1 CASSITGAVEQFF TGTGCCAGCAGTATAACAGGGGCGGTTGAGCAGTTCTTC
- TRBJ2-2 TRBV9 TRBD1 CASSVRGDRENTGELFF TGTGCCAGCAGCGTAAGGGGCGACAGGGAGAACACCGGGGAGCTGTTTTTT
- TRBJ2-5 TRBV18 - CASSPPYIETQYF TGTGCCAGCTCACCACCGTATATTGAGACCCAGTACTTC
- TRBJ2-1 TRBV5-3 TRBD2 CARSLARWVAGPYNEQFF TGTGCCAGAAGCTTGGCCCGGTGGGTAGCGGGACCCTACAATGAGCAGTTCTTC
- TRBJ2-1 TRBV27 TRBD2 CASSWTSGSNEQFF TGTGCCAGCAGTTGGACTAGCGGGTCGAATGAGCAGTTCTTC
- TRBJ1-2 TRBV18 - CASTGQLYGYTF TGTGCCAGCACCGGACAGCTCTATGGCTACACCTTC
- TRBJ2-7 TRBV5-4 - CASSLAAAARVHEQYF TGTGCCAGCAGCTTGGCCGCGGCCGCCAGGGTTCACGAGCAGTACTTC
- TRBJ2-1 TRBV6-4 TRBD2 CASSYSGGEYNEQFF TGTGCCAGCAGCTATAGCGGGGGGGAGTACAATGAGCAGTTCTTC
- TRBJ1-5 TRBV6-1 - CASSEMVGAQPQHF TGTGCCAGCAGTGAAATGGTAGGGGCGCAGCCCCAGCATTTT
- TRBJ1-2 TRBV27 TRBD1 CASSFLDRVGYGYTF TGTGCCAGCAGTTTTCTTGACAGGGTCGGGTATGGCTACACCTTC
- TRBJ1-2 TRBV7-2 - CASSFVPGYGYTF TGTGCCAGCAGCTTCGTCCCGGGATATGGCTACACCTTC
- TRBJ1-1 TRBV5-1 - CASSASGGGTEAFF TGCGCCAGCAGCGCGTCGGGCGGGGGAACTGAAGCTTTCTTT
- TRBJ1-1 TRBV7-9 - CASNTKEGDLNTEAFF TGTGCCAGCAACACTAAAGAGGGTGATCTTAACACTGAAGCTTTCTTT
- TRBJ2-2 TRBV9 TRBD2 CASSVLGLATGELFF TGTGCCAGCAGCGTACTCGGACTAGCTACCGGGGAGCTGTTTTTT
- TRBJ2-3 TRBV29-1 - CSVDTAADTQYF TGCAGCGTTGATACTGCGGCAGATACGCAGTATTTT
few TRBJ2-1 TRBV19 - CASSMGASRLEDEQFF TGTGCCAGTAGTATGGGGGCGTCTAGGTTGGAGGATGAGCAGTTCTTC
- TRBJ2-7 TRBV7-9 - CASSFLAGEQYF TGTGCCAGCAGCTTCCTTGCGGGGGAGCAGTACTTC
- TRBJ2-3 TRBV27 TRBD1 CASIVSGLYRGKDTDTQYF TGTGCCAGCATTGTATCCGGCCTCTACAGGGGGAAGGACACAGATACGCAGTATTTT
few TRBJ2-5 TRBV6-1 - CASSEAVGGQETQYF TGTGCCAGCAGTGAAGCGGTAGGGGGCCAAGAGACCCAGTACTTC
- TRBJ1-4 TRBV27 TRBD1 CASSTTGGQKLFF TGTGCCAGCAGTACGACAGGGGGCCAGAAACTGTTTTTT
few TRBJ2-5 TRBV2 - CASRGHPGETQYF TGTGCCAGCAGGGGACACCCAGGGGAGACCCAGTACTTC
- TRBJ1-1 TRBV5-1 - CASSLGGSNTEAFF TGCGCCAGCAGCTTGGGGGGCTCGAACACTGAAGCTTTCTTT
- TRBJ2-1 TRBV5-1 - CASSPDSSSYNEQFF TGCGCCAGCAGCCCGGACTCAAGCTCCTACAATGAGCAGTTCTTC
few TRBJ1-1 TRBV7-9 TRBD1 CASSLRQGAGEAFF TGTGCCAGCAGCTTACGACAGGGGGCAGGTGAAGCTTTCTTT
- TRBJ1-3 TRBV6-1 - CASSGGGGNTIYF TGTGCCAGCAGTGGTGGGGGGGGAAACACCATATATTTT
- TRBJ2-1 TRBV4-1 TRBD2 CASSPLGLAGYNEQFF TGCGCCAGCAGCCCCCTCGGACTAGCGGGATACAATGAGCAGTTCTTC
- TRBJ2-7 TRBV7-3 TRBD1 CASSSGTGLYF TGTGCCAGCAGCTCCGGGACAGGTTTATACTTC
- TRBJ2-3 TRBV29-1 - CSVVVLLTDTQYF TGCAGCGTTGTGGTCCTACTCACAGATACGCAGTATTTT